This TCR beta chain comes out of a study of regulatory T cells in long-lasting Graves disease. The wider study: Over 5 years of antithyroid drugs plus positive TSH receptor antibodies defined persistent Graves' disease.

Both iRepertoire HTBI primers and Arm-PCR of CDR3 regions were used to build the TCR beta libraries. MiXCR, run by TCRdb on the multiplex PCR reads, gives a single entry per CDR3 protein. Among roughly 700,000 distinct CDR3 sequences listed, around 30% were seen once. Time point given: persistent/refractory GD, antithyroid drugs over 5 years with positive TRAb. The TCR library was made from RNA extracted from PBMCs. With regard to this clonotype: What it recognizes is unknown. The conserved phenylalanine or tryptophan is not found at the CDR3 terminus, so this likely reflects a read error. The DNA is left out, because the CDR3 cannot be placed on it with certainty; the CDR3 is given as TCRdb lists it.

Including both end residues, the CDR3 is 11 amino acids long. The germline CDR1 and CDR2 sequences are LGHDT and YNNKEL (reference sequence). Study results and limitations: Patients with persistent Graves' had lower TCR diversity than newly diagnosed patients. Persistent disease showed a preference for TRBV28, TRBJ1-2 and TRBJ2-5.

This sequence joins TRBV3-1 and TRBJ1-1. The clonotype comes from a female donor with Graves disease. The starting material was peripheral blood mononuclear cells (PBMCs), obtained when the disease was refractory, from a patient treated with antithyroid drugs. The CDR3 reads CASSQGRFRVY.